A single T cell receptor beta chain is shown here with its context. Its antigen is not identified. TCRdb keeps only in-frame clones here, not all; method: immunoSEQ multiplex PCR. The table includes about 160,000 clones, roughly nine tenths detected once. The sample is drawn from a study of T cell responses to AZD1222 COVID-19 vaccine. General study results and limits: There were vaccine-associated CD4 TCRs across spike, dominant at 160-218 and 743-854.

There are 15 residues in the CDR3. Per germline, CDR1 SNHLY and CDR2 FYNNEI. Between the trimmed V and J ends, which lost 6 bases and 7 bases, there was a span of 16 bases. V and J are TRBV2 and TRBJ1-6; D unclear. The clonotype originates from an adult in good health. The starting material was peripheral blood, obtained on day 0 of AZD1222 vaccination. CDR3 region: CASRPPIRENSPLHF. The CDR3 region has the DNA TGTGCCAGCAGGCCTCCGATTAGAGAAAATTCACCCCTCCACTTT. The full variable domain, rest sourced from reference TRBV2 and TRBJ1-6, is EPEVTQTPSHQVTQMGQEVILRCVPISNHLYFYWYRQILGQKVEFLVSFYNNEISEKSEIFDDQFSVERPDGSNFTLKIRSTKLEDSAMYFCASRPPIRENSPLHFGNGTRLTVT.